This T cell receptor (beta chain) emerged from a study of cytomegalovirus exposure and HLA in healthy donors. Study-level points and caveats: The study flagged 150 to 200 TCR beta chains as cytomegalovirus-associated.

The V segment lost 0 bases and the J segment 7 bases; nucleotides outside the gene matches: 8. The CDR3 is 15 amino acids. The V gene's germline CDR1 is SGHNT and CDR2 YYREEE (reference sequence). Data came from immunoSEQ multiplex PCR; TCRdb stores just in-frame clones and leaves some out. The sample consists of some 150,000 clones, approximately 87% of them appearing once. Turning to this clone: Antigen: not known.

The receptor comes from a woman aged 30 to 39 in good health and CMV-seronegative. The chain recombines TRBV5-4 with TRBJ2-5; 8 nucleotides align to TRBD1. Sequencing was done on a sample of PBMCs. The CDR3: CASSLAGTGSGTQYF. CDR3 coding DNA: TGTGCCAGCAGCTTGGCCGGGACAGGATCTGGGACCCAGTACTTC.